The 23 T cell receptor beta chains given below trace back to one sample, sequenced in a study of shared clonotypes between healthy human individuals. Selected positively for CCR7 and CD45RO-negative, naive CD8 cells excluded terminally differentiated effector memory CD45RA+ cells. Assay used: immunoSEQ multiplex PCR; TCRdb lists only in-frame clones, some missing. The data show about 700,000 clones, about 90% seen once. Sequenced input: naive CD8+ T cells sorted from blood. All receptors come from a man aged 30 to 45 in good health.

The CDR3 loop is CASSPSGSGYNEQFF. CDR3 nucleotide sequence: TGTGCCAGCAGCCCTAGCGGGAGTGGATACAATGAGCAGTTCTTC. The J gene is TRBJ2-1, the V gene TRBV9; 10 positions agree with TRBD2. CDR3 length equals 15 residues. CDR1 is SGDLS, CDR2 YYNGEE, per germline. The ends lost 4 bases at V and 4 bases at J; junction bases unmatched: 5.

The V call is TRBV9, the J call TRBJ2-1; 7 nucleotides line up with TRBD2. There are 18 residues in the CDR3. J was trimmed by 3 bases and V by 1 base; bases with no gene match: 13. Germline values: CDR1 SGDLS, CDR2 YYNGEE. In DNA form, the CDR3 reads TGTGCCAGCAGCGTACAACCTGGTGGCGGACTAGGCTACAATGAGCAGTTCTTC. Its protein product is CASSVQPGGGLGYNEQFF.

This rearrangement joins TRBV27 to TRBJ2-3, with TRBD2 matching 7 bases. Germline V gene lookup returns CDR1 MNHEY and CDR2 SMNVEV (reference sequence). The CDR3 is made up of 19 amino acids. V was clipped by 5 bases and J by 1 base; unmatched bases: 18. The CDR3 DNA follows: TGTGCCAGCAGTCCCCTCTCTAGCGGAGCAGGAGAGGGCACAGATACGCAGTATTTT. Translated, it gives CASSPLSSGAGEGTDTQYF.

As regards this clone: Other DNA variants within this sample encode the same CDR3. The genes are TRBV18 and TRBJ2-7; 8 nucleotides line up with TRBD1. There are 14 residues in the CDR3. Trimming at V came to 2 bases and at J to 3 bases, leaving 3 bases not matched to a gene. From germline, CDR1 is KGHSH and CDR2 LQKENI. Here the CDR3 reads CASSPGTGVYEQYF. In nucleotides, the CDR3 is TGTGCCAGCTCACCAGGGACAGGCGTCTACGAGCAGTACTTC.

This clone was counted a single time. The chain employs TRBV4-3 and TRBJ2-5, with 7 bases fitting TRBD1. The CDR3 length is 15 residues. Trimming cost V 0 bases and J 4 bases; bases outside gene matches: 5. Germline CDR1 is LGHNA and CDR2 is YSLEER. CDR3 DNA: TGCGCCAGCAGCCAAGATAGGGGGCTTGCAGAGACCCAGTACTTC. The encoded protein is CASSQDRGLAETQYF.

The chain carries TRBV27 and TRBJ1-1, with D perhaps matching TRBD1 (5 bases). Trimming left V 7 bases short and J 0 bases short, with 9 bases between. Looked up from germline, CDR1 is MNHEY and CDR2 is SMNVEV (reference sequence). The CDR3 spans 13 residues. CDR3 loop: CASKGQLNTEAFF. CDR3 sequence (DNA): TGTGCCAGCAAGGGGCAACTGAACACTGAAGCTTTCTTT.

The chain couples TRBV6-1 to TRBJ2-3; D might be TRBD2 (5 bases). In germline, CDR1 is MNHNS, CDR2 SASEGT. CDR3 length equals 15 residues. Deletions cut 0 bases from V and 4 bases from J, with 11 bases between. CDR3 sequence: CASSEADLSADTQYF. Written as DNA, the CDR3 is TGTGCCAGCAGTGAAGCGGACTTATCGGCAGATACGCAGTATTTT.

This clone was seen just once. Other DNA sequences from this sample encode an identical CDR3 as well. This chain uses TRBV7-2 with TRBJ2-7; D is undetermined. V shed 2 bases and J shed 0 bases, with 5 bases lying between them. Germline loops: CDR1 SGHTA, CDR2 FQGNSA. This CDR3 is 13 amino acids long. The CDR3 DNA reads as TGTGCCAGCAGCTTAAGGGACTCCTACGAGCAGTACTTC. It translates to CASSLRDSYEQYF.

V usage is TRBV27 and J usage is TRBJ2-2; D perhaps matches TRBD2 (6 bases). Trimming took 1 base from V and 2 from J, leaving 20 bases between them. The CDR3 is 19 residues long. Germline V gene lookup returns CDR1 MNHEY and CDR2 SMNVEV (reference sequence). The CDR3 bases are TGTGCCAGCAGTTTATGGGGGGTCTTTAAGGGACTTAACACCGGGGAGCTGTTTTTT. This translates into CASSLWGVFKGLNTGELFF.

The CDR3 sequence: CASSLRDRGGETQYF. The CDR3 nucleotides read TGTGCCAGCAGTTTACGGGACAGGGGCGGGGAGACCCAGTACTTC. The chain links TRBV27 to TRBJ2-5, with 10 bases lining up with TRBD1. Germline V gives CDR1 MNHEY, CDR2 SMNVEV (reference sequence). CDR3 length: 15 amino acids. V was pared by 2 bases and J by 5 bases, with 5 bases of the junction left unmatched.

The V gene is TRBV6-1, the J gene TRBJ2-1; a possible D gene is TRBD2 (6 bases). From germline, CDR1 is MNHNS and CDR2 SASEGT. The CDR3 spans 15 residues. V gave up 3 bases and J gave up 6 bases, with 15 bases separating them. The CDR3 is CASSELARFGNEQFF. In nucleotides, the CDR3 is TGTGCCAGCAGTGAGCTAGCGAGGTTTGGCAATGAGCAGTTCTTC.

The chain recombines TRBV27 with TRBJ1-4; D is ambiguous. Germline loops: CDR1 MNHEY, CDR2 SMNVEV (reference sequence). The CDR3 is 13 amino acids. V was trimmed by 4 bases and J by 7 bases, leaving 10 bases between them. The CDR3 DNA reads TGTGCCAGCAGTTCCTTTTCCCTTGAAAAACTGTTTTTT. Translation gives CASSSFSLEKLFF.

V gene TRBV10-3 combines with J gene TRBJ2-2; TRBD2 aligns across 7 bases. This CDR3 comprises 13 residues. V dropped 1 base and J dropped 7; count of bases not matched to a gene: 0. Germline V gene sequence: CDR1 ENHRY, CDR2 SYGVKD. The chain's CDR3 is CAISEWTSGELFF. As DNA, the CDR3 is TGTGCCATCAGTGAGTGGACTAGCGGGGAGCTGTTTTTT.

The rearrangement links TRBV6-1 to TRBJ2-3, with 7 positions matching TRBD1. The CDR3 length is 15 residues. V lost 4 bases to trimming and J lost 6 bases; unmatched junction nucleotides: 10. CDR1 and CDR2 (germline): MNHNS, SASEGT. The CDR3 DNA follows: TGTGCCAGCAGTGGGCGGACAGGAGACATCGATACGCAGTATTTT. This sequence encodes CASSGRTGDIDTQYF.

This sequence joins TRBV7-9 and TRBJ2-5; 7 bases are shared with TRBD1. With V trimmed by 5 bases and J by 3 bases, 12 bases remained unmatched. The length of the CDR3 is 16 residues. Germline V lookup: CDR1 SEHNR, CDR2 FQNEAQ (reference sequence). The CDR3 sequence is CASSPRPLTGEETQYF. DNA of the CDR3: TGTGCCAGCAGCCCCCGGCCCCTAACAGGGGAAGAGACCCAGTACTTC. Based on the CDR3 plus reference TRBV7-9 and TRBJ2-5, the full variable domain is DTGVSQNPRHKITKRGQNVTFRCDPISEHNRLYWYRQTLGQGPEFLTYFQNEAQLEKSRLLSDRFSAERPKGSFSTLEIQRTEQGDSAMYLCASSPRPLTGEETQYFGPGTRLLVL.

The CDR3 loop reads CASSLAGGTSVYIQYF. For the CDR3, the DNA is TGTGCCAGCAGCTTAGCGGGCGGGACTAGCGTGTACATTCAGTACTTC. The gene calls are TRBV7-9 and TRBJ2-4, with 10 bases lining up with TRBD2. CDR1 is SEHNR, CDR2 FQNEAQ, per germline (reference sequence). The CDR3 runs to 16 residues. Losses at the gene ends were 0 bases for V and 8 bases for J; bases not matched to a gene: 7. The full variable domain, completed using reference TRBV7-9 and TRBJ2-4, is DTGVSQNPRHKITKRGQNVTFRCDPISEHNRLYWYRQTLGQGPEFLTYFQNEAQLEKSRLLSDRFSAERPKGSFSTLEIQRTEQGDSAMYLCASSLAGGTSVYIQYFGAGTRLSVL.

This clone has only one observation. The chain recombines TRBV9 with TRBJ2-3; possible D gene TRBD2, 6 bases. This CDR3 has 17 amino acids. The germline V gene has CDR1 SGDLS and CDR2 YYNGEE. V gave up 3 bases and J gave up 1 base, with 18 bases separating them. The CDR3 DNA reads as TGTGCCAGCAGCGCGAAAATACGGAGGGAGGGCACAGATACGCAGTATTTT. Amino acids: CASSAKIRREGTDTQYF.

This clone was counted once. The chain links TRBV29-1 to TRBJ2-7, with TRBD1 matching over 12 bases. V lost 6 bases, J lost 9 bases, and 9 bases stayed unmatched. Germline CDR1 and CDR2: SQVTM and ANQGSEA. CDR3 length: 13 amino acids. The CDR3 reads CSVAGTGGAGQYF. CDR3 nucleotide sequence: TGCAGCGTAGCCGGGACAGGGGGCGCAGGGCAGTACTTC.

The chain combines TRBV14 with TRBJ2-7; 8 bases line up with TRBD1. Germline lookup yields CDR1 SGHDN and CDR2 FVKESK. The CDR3 is 14 residues long. V was clipped by 1 base and J by 5 bases; unmatched bases: 4. CDR3 in DNA: TGTGCCAGCAGCCAAGGTGACAGGGGCCACGAGCAGTACTTC. Protein sequence: CASSQGDRGHEQYF. Based on the CDR3 plus reference TRBV14 and TRBJ2-7, the full variable domain is EAGVTQFPSHSVIEKGQTVTLRCDPISGHDNLYWYRRVMGKEIKFLLHFVKESKQDESGMPNNRFLAERTGGTYSTLKVQPAELEDSGVYFCASSQGDRGHEQYFGPGTRLTVT.

The chain carries TRBV5-5 and TRBJ1-1, with 8 bases aligning to TRBD1. The length of the CDR3 is 14 residues. The germline V gene encodes CDR1 SGHKS and CDR2 YYEKEE (reference sequence). After removal of 0 bases from V and 4 bases from J, the junction contained 2 bases not matched to a gene. The CDR3 region has the DNA TGTGCCAGCAGCTTGGGACAGGGGCCCACTGAAGCTTTCTTT. The encoded protein is CASSLGQGPTEAFF.

The J gene is TRBJ2-1, the V gene TRBV27, with 8 nucleotides matching TRBD2. CDR3 length: 15 residues. V lost 6 bases to trimming and J lost 9 bases; unmatched junction nucleotides: 13. Germline V gene data show CDR1 as MNHEY and CDR2 as SMNVEV (reference sequence). CDR3 sequence (DNA): TGTGCCAGCAGAAACAGCGGGAGCGGCCGAGTTGAGCAGTTCTTC. The encoded protein is CASRNSGSGRVEQFF.

In its sample, this clone was seen once. The rearrangement uses TRBV10-3 and TRBJ1-2; D is undetermined. CDR1 ENHRY and CDR2 SYGVKD come from the germline V gene. V lost 0 bases and J lost 2, with 7 bases in between. The CDR3 is 14 amino acids. The CDR3 sequence is CAISESRGNYGYTF. The CDR3 region has the DNA TGTGCCATCAGTGAGTCGCGTGGGAACTATGGCTACACCTTC.

This chain uses TRBV27 with TRBJ2-4; 8 nucleotides match TRBD1. The CDR3 is made up of 16 amino acids. V lost 5 bases and J lost 0; bases outside the gene matches: 6. The V gene's germline CDR1 is MNHEY and CDR2 SMNVEV (reference sequence). CDR3 protein: CASSSRGRLAKNIQYF. DNA for the CDR3: TGTGCCAGCAGTAGCAGGGGGCGTTTAGCCAAAAACATTCAGTACTTC.